This entry concerns a single T cell receptor beta chain. What it binds is unknown. These data come from a study of cytomegalovirus exposure and HLA in healthy donors. Overall study context: There were 117 million unique TCR beta sequences, drawn from roughly 200 million T cells, in an earlier analysis. Study findings and constraints: Productive status was seen about 90% or about 30% of the time for most TCR beta V segments in an earlier analysis.

The CDR3 runs to 16 residues. CDR1 SGDLS and CDR2 YYNGEE come from the germline V gene. Trimming took off 4 bases at V and 1 base at J, with 14 bases between the two ends. The PCR employed 60 Vbeta primers together with 13 Jbeta primers. Libraries were prepared by immunoSEQ multiplex PCR; TCRdb keeps only in-frame clonotypes and omits some of them. Here the sample spans some 200,000 clones, roughly 8.7% being singletons. The TCR originated in a woman younger than 45 in good health and CMV-seropositive. The sequencing sample was made of PBMCs. The chain joins TRBV9 to TRBJ2-2; maybe TRBD2 (7 bases). The CDR3 loop is CASSPIGGGNTGELFF. CDR3 sequence (DNA): TGTGCCAGCAGCCCGATAGGGGGGGGGAACACCGGGGAGCTGTTTTTT. The complete variable domain, with remaining parts taken from reference TRBV9 and TRBJ2-2, reads DSGVTQTPKHLITATGQRVTLRCSPRSGDLSVYWYQQSLDQGLQFLIQYYNGEERAKGNILERFSAQQFPDLHSELNLSSLELGDSALYFCASSPIGGGNTGELFFGEGSRLTVL.